This T cell receptor beta chain was found in a study of graft-versus-host responses after intestinal transplantation. Study as a whole: Recipients had transplants, and these were multivisceral, liver-intestinal, or isolated intestinal. Every transplant recipient was induced with anti-thymocyte globulin, then maintained on tacrolimus and steroids for 2 to 3 years.

TCRdb keeps only in-frame clones here, not all; method: immunoSEQ multiplex PCR. The sample records more than 80,000 clones, 70% to 90% being singletons. The CDR3 contains 15 residues. With 7 bases removed from V and 3 bases from J, the gap between germline ends came to 16 bases. The germline CDR1 and CDR2 sequences are SEHNR and FQNEAQ (reference sequence). With respect to this clone: The antigen is unknown.

General observations from the study: Patients who carried graft-donor T cell macrochimerism also had high graft-versus-host to host-versus-graft clonal ratios in their allografts. Recipient marrow harbored GvH clones, some of which surfaced first in ileum or blood.

The sample consisted of unstimulated CD4+ T cells sorted from spleen or lymph node cells, taken before intestinal transplant. The origin of this receptor is a human donor who received an intestinal transplant. The chain joins TRBV7-9 to TRBJ2-1; TRBD2 is a possible D gene (6 bases). The CDR3 region has the DNA TGTGCCAGCACGGTCATGGGCGGGATCTACAATGAGCAGTTCTTC. Residues: CASTVMGGIYNEQFF. The variable domain in full, with the rest retrieved from reference TRBV7-9 and TRBJ2-1, is DTGVSQNPRHKITKRGQNVTFRCDPISEHNRLYWYRQTLGQGPEFLTYFQNEAQLEKSRLLSDRFSAERPKGSFSTLEIQRTEQGDSAMYLCASTVMGGIYNEQFFGPGTRLTVL.